The rows below give T cell receptor beta chains drawn from one sample of a study of cytomegalovirus exposure and HLA in healthy donors. Measured with immunoSEQ multiplex PCR; TCRdb has only the in-frame clones, and not every one. This table has some 140,000 clones, roughly 85% appearing once. The source material was PBMCs. These receptors originate from a man aged 35 to 55 in good health and CMV-seropositive. Each CDR3 is given with its conserved first and last residue. The D gene is left open where the match is weak. Expanded clones get a size class; other rows say once, few or many, or leave the size out.

>TRBV13|-|-|TRBJ1-5
CASSVDNNQPQHF
TGTGCCAGCAGCGTAGACAACAATCAGCCCCAGCATTTT
>TRBV5-5|-|-|TRBJ1-1
CASSLYRVYTEAFF
TGTGCCAGCAGCTTGTATCGGGTCTACACTGAAGCTTTCTTT
>TRBV7-9|TRBD2|few|TRBJ2-7
CASSPTSGRVYEQYF
TGTGCCAGCAGCCCGACTAGCGGGAGGGTCTACGAGCAGTACTTC
>TRBV27|TRBD1|-|TRBJ2-3
CASSFGQGEDTQYF
TGTGCCAGCAGTTTTGGGCAGGGGGAAGATACGCAGTATTTT
>TRBV7-9|-|-|TRBJ2-5
CASSYRTAGQETQYF
TGTGCCAGCAGCTACAGGACAGCTGGCCAAGAGACCCAGTACTTC
>TRBV5-4|TRBD2|-|TRBJ2-7
CASSSPRRESYEQYF
TGTGCCAGCAGCAGCCCCCGGCGGGAGTCATACGAGCAGTACTTC
>TRBV9|TRBD1|once|TRBJ2-5
CASSEWTGKETQYF
TGTGCCAGCAGCGAGTGGACAGGGAAAGAGACCCAGTACTTC
>TRBV9|TRBD2|-|TRBJ2-7
CASSVGSGSPYEQYF
TGTGCCAGCAGCGTAGGTAGCGGGAGTCCTTACGAGCAGTACTTC
>TRBV27|TRBD2|-|TRBJ2-7
CASSLSGRSNYEQYF
TGTGCCAGCAGTTTGAGCGGGAGATCCAACTACGAGCAGTACTTC
>TRBV6-1|-|-|TRBJ1-5
CASSSTGQNNQPQHF
TGTGCCAGCAGTTCTACAGGGCAGAACAATCAGCCCCAGCATTTT
>TRBV7-6|-|once|TRBJ2-6
CASSRQARSGANVLTF
TGTGCCAGCAGCCGACAGGCTCGCTCTGGGGCCAACGTCCTGACTTTC
>TRBV28|-|-|TRBJ1-5
CASSLLSDSTIRSNQPQHF
TGTGCCAGCAGTTTATTGTCCGACAGCACAATTAGGAGCAATCAGCCCCAGCATTTT
>TRBV11-3|TRBD2|-|TRBJ2-1
CASSLDPSGSNEQFF
TGTGCCAGCAGCTTAGATCCTAGCGGGAGCAATGAGCAGTTCTTC
>TRBV27|-|-|TRBJ1-2
CASSPRGQPSYGYTF
TGTGCCAGCAGTCCCCGTGGACAGCCAAGCTATGGCTACACCTTC
>TRBV10-3|-|-|TRBJ2-2
CAITTGTHFTGELFF
TGTGCCATCACCACCGGGACTCATTTCACCGGGGAGCTGTTTTTT
>TRBV30|-|-|TRBJ1-4
CAWSPLNEKLFF
TGTGCCTGGAGCCCTTTAAATGAAAAACTGTTTTTT
>TRBV27|TRBD2|-|TRBJ2-1
CASSIGLAVYNEQFF
TGTGCCAGCAGTATCGGACTAGCGGTTTACAATGAGCAGTTCTTC
>TRBV5-1|TRBD1|-|TRBJ1-1
CASSTGGGTEAFF
TGCGCCAGCTCTACAGGGGGCGGCACTGAAGCTTTCTTT
>TRBV11-1|-|-|TRBJ2-3
CASSVLASGTDTQYF
TGTGCCAGCAGCGTCCTAGCGTCGGGCACAGATACGCAGTATTTT
>TRBV5-1|-|-|TRBJ1-3
CASSRGTGNTIYF
TGCGCCAGCAGCCGAGGCACTGGAAACACCATATATTTT
>TRBV9|-|-|TRBJ2-4
CASSVESAWGDIQYF
TGTGCCAGCAGCGTAGAATCGGCCTGGGGGGACATTCAGTACTTC
>TRBV5-1|-|once|TRBJ1-1
CASSLAAGANTEAFF
TGCGCCAGCAGCTTGGCCGCAGGGGCCAACACTGAAGCTTTCTTT
>TRBV5-3|-|-|TRBJ2-5
CARSLSGAQYF
TGTGCCAGAAGCTTGTCGGGAGCCCAGTACTTC
>TRBV9|TRBD2|-|TRBJ2-1
CASSGGLAGWNEQFF
TGTGCCAGCAGCGGTGGACTAGCGGGATGGAATGAGCAGTTCTTC
>TRBV2|TRBD2|-|TRBJ2-7
CASSAQRGPGYEQYF
TGTGCCAGCAGTGCCCAGCGGGGGCCCGGGTACGAGCAGTACTTC
>TRBV18|TRBD2|-|TRBJ2-1
CASSAGTNSEQFF
TGTGCCAGCTCAGCAGGGACTAACAGTGAGCAGTTCTTC
>TRBV7-3|-|few|TRBJ1-1
CASSPNAGPNTEAFF
TGTGCCAGCAGCCCAAACGCAGGCCCGAACACTGAAGCTTTCTTT
>TRBV11-2|-|-|TRBJ2-1
CASSNQLRDNEQFF
TGTGCCAGCAGCAACCAACTCAGGGACAATGAGCAGTTCTTC
>TRBV27|TRBD2|few|TRBJ2-7
CASTSSGRIDEQYF
TGTGCCAGCACCTCTAGCGGGAGAATCGACGAGCAGTACTTC
>TRBV5-4|-|-|TRBJ2-5
CASSLGPTGQETQYF
TGTGCCAGCAGCTTGGGACCGACAGGACAAGAGACCCAGTACTTC
>TRBV30|-|-|TRBJ1-3
CACTPREAGNTIYF
TGTGCCTGCACGCCGCGAGAAGCTGGAAACACCATATATTTT
>TRBV2|-|-|TRBJ1-1
CASTRSENTEAFF
TGTGCCAGCACCAGGTCAGAGAACACTGAAGCTTTCTTT
>TRBV5-1|TRBD1|few|TRBJ1-3
CASSLSGQQSYSGNTIYF
TGCGCCAGCAGCTTGTCGGGACAGCAATCTTACTCTGGAAACACCATATATTTT
>TRBV5-1|TRBD2|-|TRBJ2-1
CASSSGTSGPSYNEQFF
TGCGCCAGCAGCTCCGGGACTAGCGGACCGTCCTACAATGAGCAGTTCTTC
>TRBV7-7|TRBD1|-|TRBJ2-5
CASSSDRQETQYF
TGTGCTAGCAGCTCGGACAGGCAAGAGACCCAGTACTTC
>TRBV4-1|TRBD1|few|TRBJ2-2
CASSHRDSWELFF
TGCGCCAGCAGCCATCGGGACAGCTGGGAGCTGTTTTTT
>TRBV28|TRBD1|-|TRBJ2-7
CASRSLPRARTGGVPREQYF
TGTGCCAGCAGGAGCCTGCCACGGGCAAGGACAGGGGGCGTCCCTAGGGAGCAGTACTTC
>TRBV5-1|-|-|TRBJ2-2
CASSFGQLSGTGELFF
TGCGCCAGCAGCTTCGGACAGTTATCGGGGACCGGGGAGCTGTTTTTT
>TRBV10-3|TRBD1|-|TRBJ1-2
CAISETGKGNYGYTF
TGTGCCATCAGCGAGACAGGGAAGGGAAACTATGGCTACACCTTC
>TRBV7-2|-|-|TRBJ1-6
CASRRDSNSPLHF
TGTGCCAGTCGTCGCGACAGTAATTCACCCCTCCACTTT
>TRBV5-1|TRBD1|-|TRBJ2-5
CASSIGTVQETQYF
TGCGCCAGCAGCATCGGGACAGTCCAAGAGACCCAGTACTTC
>TRBV4-2|-|few|TRBJ1-1
CASSREGVNTEAFF
TGTGCCAGCAGCCGGGAGGGGGTGAACACTGAAGCTTTCTTT
>TRBV11-2|TRBD1|-|TRBJ1-2
CASSPDRDRGYTF
TGTGCCAGCAGCCCCGACAGGGATCGTGGCTACACCTTC
>TRBV27|TRBD1|-|TRBJ2-7
CASSRDRGREQYF
TGTGCCAGCAGCCGGGACAGGGGGCGGGAGCAGTACTTC
>TRBV7-3|TRBD1|-|TRBJ1-1
CASSLRGQGGTEAFF
TGTGCCAGCAGCTTAAGGGGACAGGGCGGCACTGAAGCTTTCTTT
>TRBV7-9|-|-|TRBJ2-7
CASLSLGREQYF
TGTGCCAGCCTGTCTCTAGGTCGGGAGCAGTACTTC
>TRBV7-2|-|-|TRBJ2-2
CASSSWPSSGELFF
TGTGCCAGCAGCTCCTGGCCGTCCTCCGGGGAGCTGTTTTTT
>TRBV10-3|TRBD1|-|TRBJ2-7
CAISASGTGDEQYF
TGTGCCATCAGTGCATCCGGGACAGGGGACGAGCAGTACTTC
>TRBV13|TRBD2|once|TRBJ2-5
CASSTGTSPVTQYF
TGTGCCAGCAGCACGGGGACTAGCCCCGTGACCCAGTACTTC
>TRBV4-2|-|-|TRBJ1-1
CASSHRVSESMNTEAFF
TGTGCCAGCAGCCACAGGGTCTCGGAGTCCATGAACACTGAAGCTTTCTTT
>TRBV5-1|-|few|TRBJ2-7
CASSLAGGTYEQYF
TGCGCCAGCAGCTTGGCCGGCGGGACTTACGAGCAGTACTTC
>TRBV5-4|TRBD2|-|TRBJ2-5
CASSPGGGGETQYF
TGTGCCAGCAGCCCCGGGGGGGGAGGAGAGACCCAGTACTTC
>TRBV9|-|-|TRBJ1-2
CASSVAPGDHYGYTF
TGTGCCAGCAGCGTCGCACCGGGGGATCACTATGGCTACACCTTC
>TRBV7-8|TRBD1|-|TRBJ2-7
CASSWTGNYEQYF
TGTGCCAGCAGCTGGACAGGGAACTACGAGCAGTACTTC
>TRBV5-4|TRBD1|-|TRBJ1-1
CVGGQGVQNTEAFF
TGTGTTGGTGGGCAGGGGGTCCAGAACACTGAAGCTTTCTTT
>TRBV29-1|TRBD1|-|TRBJ2-5
CSVVGGQGAQETQYF
TGCAGCGTTGTTGGGGGACAGGGGGCCCAAGAGACCCAGTACTTC
>TRBV5-1|-|-|TRBJ2-7
CASSLAGLGTSYEQYF
TGCGCCAGCAGCTTGGCGGGTCTAGGTACCTCCTACGAGCAGTACTTC
>TRBV5-1|TRBD1|once|TRBJ2-7
CASSLGTGLNEQYF
TGCGCCAGCAGCCTTGGGACAGGGTTGAACGAGCAGTACTTC
>TRBV5-6|-|-|TRBJ2-2
CASSQPGVNTGELFF
TGTGCCAGCAGCCAACCAGGGGTCAACACCGGGGAGCTGTTTTTT
>TRBV18|TRBD1|-|TRBJ1-2
CASSADRDRGYGYTF
TGTGCCAGCTCAGCTGACCGGGACAGGGGTTATGGCTACACCTTC